The 17 T cell receptor beta chains below were found in one sample sequenced in a study of early stage breast cancer tumors. Clones were sequenced by immunoSEQ multiplex PCR, and TCRdb holds only the in-frame ones, with some missing. This table holds under 45,000 clones, over 60% found once. The sample was blood. These TCRs come from a person aged 45-60 years with breast cancer.

On this clone itself: One end of the junction varies from germline; a read error may be responsible. The chain recombines TRBV7-7 with TRBJ2-5; 10 positions agree with TRBD2. CDR1 is SSHAT and CDR2 is FNYEAQ in the germline V gene (reference sequence). The CDR3 runs 17 residues. The CDR3 loop reads CASSLGAAGGPGETQYF. The CDR3 DNA is TGTGCTAGCAGCTTAGGGGCAGCGGGAGGGCCCGGGGAGACCCAGTACTTC.

The chain has TRBV27 and TRBJ1-2, with TRBD1 matching 9 bases. Germline CDR1 MNHEY, CDR2 SMNVEV (reference sequence). J lost 4 bases, V lost 2 bases, and 2 bases had no gene match. CDR3 length: 14 residues. The CDR3 sequence is CASSLRQGGYGYTF. CDR3 sequence (DNA): TGTGCCAGCAGTTTAAGACAGGGGGGCTATGGCTACACCTTC.

The chain carries TRBV6-1 and TRBJ2-3, with 7 positions matching TRBD1. Germline CDR1 reads MNHNS; CDR2 reads SASEGT. The CDR3 has 16 residues. The V segment lost 4 bases and the J segment 2 bases; nucleotides outside the gene matches: 9. DNA of the CDR3: TGTGCCAGCAGTGGAAGGGACAGCTTGATCACAGATACGCAGTATTTT. Residues: CASSGRDSLITDTQYF.

V gene TRBV13 combines with J gene TRBJ1-2; D is unresolved. CDR3 length: 14 amino acids. V lost 8 bases and J lost 5, with 18 bases in between. The germline V gene encodes CDR1 PRHDT and CDR2 FYEKMQ (reference sequence). For the CDR3, the DNA is TGTGCCAGCGCCTACCGAACTGCATTATATGGCTACACCTTC. Translating gives CASAYRTALYGYTF.

The genes are TRBV29-1 and TRBJ2-4; 7 bases fit TRBD2. Germline assignment: CDR1 SQVTM and CDR2 ANQGSEA. Trimming removed 5 bases from V and 6 bases from J; junction bases left unmatched: 7. CDR3 length equals 13 residues. The CDR3 DNA follows: TGCAGCGTTATCCCGGCGGGAGCAAACATTCAGTACTTC. Residues: CSVIPAGANIQYF.

This chain uses TRBV25-1 with TRBJ1-5; a possible D gene is TRBD1 (5 bases). CDR1 and CDR2 (germline): MGHDK, SYGVNS. The CDR3 has 14 residues. Trimming took 4 bases from V and 0 from J, leaving 7 bases between them. The CDR3: CASSARDSNQPQHF. In DNA, the CDR3 is TGTGCCAGCAGTGCCAGGGATAGCAATCAGCCCCAGCATTTT.

The chain couples TRBV7-2 to TRBJ2-6; D unresolved. This CDR3 region has 14 residues. Between the trimmed V and J ends, which lost 4 bases and 0 bases, there was a span of 4 bases. Germline CDR1 SGHTA, CDR2 FQGNSA. CDR3 nucleotides: TGTGCCAGCAGCTATAGCTCTGGGGCCAACGTCCTGACTTTC. This gives the protein CASSYSSGANVLTF. Variable domain in full (rest from reference TRBV7-2 and TRBJ2-6): GAGVSQSPSNKVTEKGKDVELRCDPISGHTALYWYRQSLGQGLEFLIYFQGNSAPDKSGLPSDRFSAERTGGSVSTLTIQRTQQEDSAVYLCASSYSSGANVLTFGAGSRLTVL.

The rearrangement joins TRBV7-8 to TRBJ2-1; D not resolved. V was shortened by 3 bases and J by 8 bases, with 14 bases between the two germline ends. This CDR3 comprises 14 residues. CDR1 is SGHVS and CDR2 is FQNEAQ in the germline V gene. CDR3 nucleotides: TGTGCCAGCAGCTTCCACCCCCCCGGGTATGAGCAGTTCTTC. Translating it yields CASSFHPPGYEQFF.

The V call is TRBV28, the J call TRBJ2-1, with 9 bases fitting TRBD2. This CDR3 comprises 14 residues. Germline CDR1 and CDR2: MDHEN and SYDVKM. J lost 2 bases, V lost 5 bases, and 1 base had no gene match. The CDR3 DNA reads as TGTGCCAGCAGTGGACTAGCGACCTACAATGAGCAGTTCTTC. Amino acids: CASSGLATYNEQFF.

The chain employs TRBV6-5 and TRBJ1-1; perhaps TRBD1 as D (5 bases). V was shortened by 2 bases and J by 4 bases, with 14 bases between the two germline ends. Germline lookup yields CDR1 MNHEY and CDR2 SVGAGI. This CDR3 is built from 15 residues. CDR3 DNA sequence: TGTGCCAGCAGTTACGCGCAGGGCAAGGGCACTGAAGCTTTCTTT. Its translation is CASSYAQGKGTEAFF.

V gene TRBV11-2 combines with J gene TRBJ2-2; 7 bases fit TRBD1. Germline trimming cut 4 bases from V and 6 bases from J; bases unmatched to any gene: 14. Germline CDR1 is SGHAT and CDR2 is FQNNGV. The CDR3 runs 17 residues. The CDR3, as DNA: TGTGCCAGCAGCTCCCCTGCTGGGACAGAGTTTTCCGGGGAGCTGTTTTTT. This gives the protein CASSSPAGTEFSGELFF.

The sample holds one count of this clone. The chain uses TRBV11-2 and TRBJ1-2; no firm D call. Germline-derived CDR1 and CDR2 are SGHAT and FQNNGV. V lost 1 base and J lost 4, with 7 bases in between. This CDR3 region has 13 residues. CDR3 nucleotide sequence: TGTGCCAGCAGCTTAGTTGAGGGCTATGGCTACACCTTC. This gives the protein CASSLVEGYGYTF.

The chain recombines TRBV9 with TRBJ2-5; 9 bases are shared with TRBD1. Looked up from germline, CDR1 is SGDLS and CDR2 is YYNGEE. The CDR3 loop spans 14 amino acids. The V and J ends lost 4 bases and 4 bases, in that order; junction bases with no gene match: 5. CDR3 region: CASSTDRGRETQYF. Written as DNA, the CDR3 is TGTGCCAGCAGCACGGACAGGGGACGAGAGACCCAGTACTTC.

The genes are TRBV11-2 and TRBJ2-4, with D tentatively TRBD2 (7 bases). V lost 0 bases and J 3 bases, leaving 9 bases between the germline ends. Germline V gene lookup returns CDR1 SGHAT and CDR2 FQNNGV. The CDR3 sequence is 15 residues long. This CDR3 is CASSLEGGLKNIQYF. The CDR3 DNA reads TGTGCCAGCAGCTTAGAGGGGGGGCTCAAAAACATTCAGTACTTC. Based on the CDR3 plus reference TRBV11-2 and TRBJ2-4, the full variable domain is EAGVAQSPRYKIIEKRQSVAFWCNPISGHATLYWYQQILGQGPKLLIQFQNNGVVDDSQLPKDRFSAERLKGVDSTLKIQPAKLEDSAVYLCASSLEGGLKNIQYFGAGTRLSVL.

CDR3 amino acids: CASSAYTDRGRTQYF. DNA for the CDR3: TGTGCCAGCAGCGCTTACACGGATCGAGGTCGGACCCAGTACTTC. This chain connects TRBV9 to TRBJ2-5; D not resolved. Germline-derived CDR1 and CDR2 are SGDLS and YYNGEE. CDR3 length: 15 residues. The V end was cut by 3 bases, the J end by 7 bases, with 19 bases between.

This clone occurred a few times. The CDR3 coding sequence is TGTGCCAGCGAATGGGGGCGGTCCGGAGCAGATACGCAGTATTTT. This sequence encodes CASEWGRSGADTQYF. This chain links TRBV6-6 with TRBJ2-3; D may be TRBD1 (6 bases). Germline V CDR1 and CDR2: MNHNY, SVGAGI (reference sequence). The CDR3 is made up of 15 amino acids. Trimming pared 8 bases from V and 4 bases from J, leaving 19 bases between.

V usage is TRBV11-1 and J usage is TRBJ2-7; 9 nucleotides align to TRBD1. With V trimmed by 6 bases and J by 4 bases, 7 bases remained unmatched. This CDR3 spans 14 amino acids. Germline V gene data show CDR1 as SGHAT and CDR2 as FQDESV (reference sequence). CDR3 in amino acids: CASSPHRGRYEQYF. CDR3 nucleotide sequence: TGTGCCAGCAGTCCCCACAGGGGGCGGTACGAGCAGTACTTC. The full variable domain, its missing parts supplied by reference TRBV11-1 and TRBJ2-7, is EAEVAQSPRYKITEKSQAVAFWCDPISGHATLYWYRQILGQGPELLVQFQDESVVDDSQLPKDRFSAERLKGVDSTLKIQPAELGDSAMYLCASSPHRGRYEQYFGPGTRLTVT.